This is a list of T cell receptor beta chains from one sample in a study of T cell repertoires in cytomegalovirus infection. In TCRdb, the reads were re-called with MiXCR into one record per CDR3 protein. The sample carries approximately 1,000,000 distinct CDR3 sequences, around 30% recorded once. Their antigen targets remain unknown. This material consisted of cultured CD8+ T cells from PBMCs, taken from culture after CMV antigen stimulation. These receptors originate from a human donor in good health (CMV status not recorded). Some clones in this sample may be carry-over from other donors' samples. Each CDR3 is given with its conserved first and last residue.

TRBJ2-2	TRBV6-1	CATTQRRGGTGELFF
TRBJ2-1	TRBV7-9	CASSRSTGGHNEQFF
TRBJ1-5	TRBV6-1	CASSETYPQHF
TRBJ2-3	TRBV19	CATGGYSTDTQYF
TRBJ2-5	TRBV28	CASNFPRTVLVETQYF
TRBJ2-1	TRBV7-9	CASSPKMFSIISYNEQFF
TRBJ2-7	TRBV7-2	CASSSEGGSYEQYF
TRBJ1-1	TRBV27	CASSFQGKAFF
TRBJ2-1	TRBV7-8	CASSPRGQFGSYNEQFF
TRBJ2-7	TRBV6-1	CASSGRDYSYEQYF
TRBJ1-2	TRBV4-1	CASSQVDSPYYGYTF
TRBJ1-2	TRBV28	CASSLNPGTANYGYTF
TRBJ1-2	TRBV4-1	CASSPEVGQTYGYTF
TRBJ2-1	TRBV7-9	CASSSRQFDEQFF
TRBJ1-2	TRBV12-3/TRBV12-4	CASSLSGTGYTF
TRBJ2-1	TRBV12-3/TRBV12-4	CASRDRGYNEQFF
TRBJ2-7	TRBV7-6	CASSLAQGEYEQYF
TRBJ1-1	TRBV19	CASSIFRSLNTEAFF
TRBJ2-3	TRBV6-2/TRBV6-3	CASSLTGSADTQYF
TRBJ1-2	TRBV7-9	CASSATGGELYGYTF
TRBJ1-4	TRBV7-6	CASSPDMALNEKLFF
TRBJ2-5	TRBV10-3	CAISVHAGTAQETQYF
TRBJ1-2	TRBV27	CASSTRRDLDGYTF
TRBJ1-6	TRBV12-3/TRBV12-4	CASSLTGIYSPLHF
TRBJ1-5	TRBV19	CASSMVGRGRHQPQHF